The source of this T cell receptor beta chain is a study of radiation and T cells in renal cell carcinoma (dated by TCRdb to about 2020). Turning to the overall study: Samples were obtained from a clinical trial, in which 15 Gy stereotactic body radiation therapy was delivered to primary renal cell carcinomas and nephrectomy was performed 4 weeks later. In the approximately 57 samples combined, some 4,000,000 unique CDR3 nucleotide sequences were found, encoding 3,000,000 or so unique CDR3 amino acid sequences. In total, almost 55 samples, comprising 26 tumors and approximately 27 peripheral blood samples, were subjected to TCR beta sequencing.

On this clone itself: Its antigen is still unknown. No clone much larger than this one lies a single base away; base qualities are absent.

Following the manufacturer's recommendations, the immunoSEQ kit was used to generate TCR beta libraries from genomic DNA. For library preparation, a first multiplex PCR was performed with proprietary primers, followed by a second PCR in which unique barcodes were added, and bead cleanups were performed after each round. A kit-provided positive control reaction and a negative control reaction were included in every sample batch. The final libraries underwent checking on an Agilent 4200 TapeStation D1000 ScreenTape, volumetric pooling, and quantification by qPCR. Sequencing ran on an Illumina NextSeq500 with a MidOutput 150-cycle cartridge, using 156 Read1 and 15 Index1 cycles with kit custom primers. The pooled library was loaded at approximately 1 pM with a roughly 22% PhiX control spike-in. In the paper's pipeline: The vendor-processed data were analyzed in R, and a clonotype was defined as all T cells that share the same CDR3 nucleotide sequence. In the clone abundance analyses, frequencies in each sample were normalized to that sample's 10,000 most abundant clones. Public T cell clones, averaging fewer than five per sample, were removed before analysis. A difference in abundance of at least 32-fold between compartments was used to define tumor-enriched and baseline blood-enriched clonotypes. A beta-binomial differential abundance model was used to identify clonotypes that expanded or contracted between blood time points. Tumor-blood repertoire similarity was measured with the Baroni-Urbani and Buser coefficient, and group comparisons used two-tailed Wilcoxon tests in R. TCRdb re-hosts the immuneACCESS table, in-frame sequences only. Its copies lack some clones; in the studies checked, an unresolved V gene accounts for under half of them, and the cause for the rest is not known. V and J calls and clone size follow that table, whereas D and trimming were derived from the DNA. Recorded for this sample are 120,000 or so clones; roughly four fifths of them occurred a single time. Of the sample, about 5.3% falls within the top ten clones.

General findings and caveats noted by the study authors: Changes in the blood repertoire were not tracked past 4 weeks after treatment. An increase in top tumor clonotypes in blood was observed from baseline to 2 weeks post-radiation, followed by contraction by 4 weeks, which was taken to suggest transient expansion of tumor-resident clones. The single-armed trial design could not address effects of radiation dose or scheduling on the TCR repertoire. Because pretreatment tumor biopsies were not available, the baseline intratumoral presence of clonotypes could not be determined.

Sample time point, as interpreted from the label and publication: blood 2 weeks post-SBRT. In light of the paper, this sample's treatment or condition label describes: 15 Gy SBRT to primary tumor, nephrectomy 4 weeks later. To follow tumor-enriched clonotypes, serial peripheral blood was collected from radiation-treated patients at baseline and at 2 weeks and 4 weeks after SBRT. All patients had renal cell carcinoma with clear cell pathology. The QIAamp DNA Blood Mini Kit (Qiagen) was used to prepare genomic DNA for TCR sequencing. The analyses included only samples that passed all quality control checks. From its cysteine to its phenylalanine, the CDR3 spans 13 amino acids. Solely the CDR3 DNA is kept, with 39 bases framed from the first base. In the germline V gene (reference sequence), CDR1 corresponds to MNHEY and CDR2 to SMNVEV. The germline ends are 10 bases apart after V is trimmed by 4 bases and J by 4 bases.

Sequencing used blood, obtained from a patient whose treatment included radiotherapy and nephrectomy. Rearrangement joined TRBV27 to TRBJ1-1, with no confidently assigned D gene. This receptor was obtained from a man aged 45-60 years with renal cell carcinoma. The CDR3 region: CASSSRVITEAFF. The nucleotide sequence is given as TGTGCCAGCAGTTCCCGGGTGATCACTGAAGCTTTCTTT.